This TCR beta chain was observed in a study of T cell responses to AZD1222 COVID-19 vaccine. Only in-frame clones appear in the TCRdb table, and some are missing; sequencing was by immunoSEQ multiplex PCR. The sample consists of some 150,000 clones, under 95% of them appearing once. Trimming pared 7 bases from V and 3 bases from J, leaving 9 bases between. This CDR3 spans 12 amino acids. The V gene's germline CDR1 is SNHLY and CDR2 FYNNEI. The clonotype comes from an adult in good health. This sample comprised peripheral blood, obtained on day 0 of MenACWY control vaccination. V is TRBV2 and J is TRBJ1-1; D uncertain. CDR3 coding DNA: TGTGCCAGCATGCGGGCGTACACTGAAGCTTTCTTT. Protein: CASMRAYTEAFF.